The sequence of this T cell receptor beta chain was determined in a study of shared clonotypes between healthy human individuals. Study details: CD4 naive and memory got three plates each, CD8 naive two, CD8 memory one.

Per the germline V gene, CDR1 is SGDLS and CDR2 is YYNGEE. The V end was cut by 4 bases, the J end by 4 bases, with 11 bases between. There are 13 residues in the CDR3. Deep-level settings were used for running the assay. In the original processing: For the immunoSEQ data, sequences were junction-only without quality scores, so filtering differed. Some clones are missing from TCRdb's copy, which holds only in-frame ones; the method was immunoSEQ multiplex PCR. V, J and clone size are taken as reported in that table, and D and trimming were inferred from the DNA itself. Of 2 million to 3 million clones listed, 80% to 95% are singletons.

The receptor's source is a man aged 18 to 29 in good health. Some clones in this sample may be carry-over from other donors' samples. Sequenced material: naive CD4+ T cells from PBMCs. The subset was: CD45RA+ positively selected. J is TRBJ1-2 and V is TRBV9; D might be TRBD1 (5 bases). CDR3 in amino acids: CASSRRDFYGYTF. Here the CDR3 DNA reads TGTGCCAGCAGCCGCAGGGACTTCTATGGCTACACCTTC.